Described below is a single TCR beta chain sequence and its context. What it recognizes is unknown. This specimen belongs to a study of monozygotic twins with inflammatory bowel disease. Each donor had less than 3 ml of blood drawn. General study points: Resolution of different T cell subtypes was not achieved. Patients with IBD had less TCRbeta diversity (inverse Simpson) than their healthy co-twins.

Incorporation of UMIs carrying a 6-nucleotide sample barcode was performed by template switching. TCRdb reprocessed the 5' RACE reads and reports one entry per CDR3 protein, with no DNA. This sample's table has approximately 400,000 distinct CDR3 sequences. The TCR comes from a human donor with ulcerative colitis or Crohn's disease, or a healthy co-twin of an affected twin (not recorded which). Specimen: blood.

CDR3: CASSRDRDYEQYF. The chain uses TRBV3-1 and TRBJ2-7; TCRdb selects TRBD1, and the lack of DNA leaves this call unchecked. Germline CDR1 reads LGHDT; CDR2 reads YNNKEL (reference sequence). This CDR3 region has 13 residues.